This T cell receptor beta chain was found in a study of blood T cell repertoires in COVID-19. Study details: Material from acute and convalescent COVID-19 was sourced from the United States, Italy and Spain. The analysed material was cDNA or gDNA that came from T cells, B-cell-depleted T cells, or PBMCs.

The V end lost 7 bases, the J end lost 5 bases, and 15 bases lay between the germline ends. CDR3 length: 12 residues. CDR1 and CDR2 (germline): SQVTM, ANQGSEA. In the original processing: Amplification of reference gene primers was used by the study to estimate nucleated cell counts. TCRdb's copy holds only in-frame clones and misses some; the assay was immunoSEQ multiplex PCR. V and J calls and clone size come straight from that table; D and trimming were deduced from the DNA. The data show 200,000 to 250,000 clones, 80% to 85% seen once. This rearrangement joins TRBV29-1 to TRBJ2-7; D perhaps matches TRBD2 (6 bases). This clonotype was obtained from a woman older than 75 with active or convalescent COVID-19. The sequencing sample was made of peripheral blood. CDR3 DNA sequence: TGCAGCGGGACCCGGGGGACCCACGAGCAGTACTTC. This codes for CSGTRGTHEQYF.